The 5 T cell receptor beta chains presented below share a single source sample, sequenced in a study of blood T cells in healthy people across ages. Using a J-beta primer mix together with a sample-barcoded 5' primer, a second PCR was run for about 7 to 12 cycles. TCRdb independently ran MiXCR on the 5' RACE reads; one entry per CDR3 protein. The sample includes hundreds of thousands of distinct CDR3 sequences, around 45% of them seen just once. The specimen sequenced was blood. Every receptor here comes from a man between 60 and 75 years old in good health.

Only a few counts were recorded for this clonotype. The rearrangement uses TRBV12-3 or TRBV12-4 and TRBJ2-1; TRBD2 agrees at 7 bases. There are 15 residues in the CDR3. V lost 7 bases to trimming and J lost 8 bases; unmatched junction nucleotides: 14. Here the CDR3 reads CASTGLGLGWDEQFF. In DNA form, the CDR3 reads TGTGCCAGCACCGGACTAGGTCTGGGGTGGGATGAGCAGTTCTTC.

This chain uses TRBV12-3 or TRBV12-4 with TRBJ1-5, with D possibly being TRBD1 (5 bases). V was shortened by 8 bases and J by 11 bases, with 22 bases between the two germline ends. The CDR3 runs 14 residues. CDR3 loop: CASGWGSETGAQHF. Written as DNA, the CDR3 is TGTGCCAGCGGTTGGGGGTCCGAAACGGGAGCCCAGCATTTT.

Points on this clonotype: Sequence at one end of the junction differs from germline and may be a read error. This CDR3 is CSASGNAYEQYF. Written as DNA, the CDR3 is TGTAGTGCTAGCGGGAACGCCTACGAGCAGTACTTC. This chain connects TRBV20-1 to TRBJ2-4, with 9 positions matching TRBD2. The end of the DNA fits TRBJ2-7 better, so the J call may be wrong. The CDR3 totals 12 residues. CDR1 and CDR2 from the germline V gene are DFQATT and SNEGSKA (reference sequence).

This rearrangement joins TRBV20-1 to TRBJ1-2, with a tentative D call TRBD1 (5 bases). Germline CDR1 and CDR2: DFQATT and SNEGSKA (reference sequence). V gave up 5 bases and J gave up 3 bases, with 10 bases separating them. The CDR3 sequence is 12 residues long. CDR3 in amino acids: CSACKGYYGYTF. DNA of the CDR3: TGCAGTGCTTGCAAGGGGTACTATGGCTACACCTTC.

The rearrangement links TRBV3-1 to TRBJ1-4; D is ambiguous. CDR3 length: 14 amino acids. The germline V and J ends were trimmed by 3 bases and 5 bases, with 10 bases remaining between them. CDR1 is LGHDT and CDR2 is YNNKEL in the germline V gene (reference sequence). The CDR3 sequence is CASSQTNKNEKLFF. The CDR3 DNA follows: TGTGCCAGCAGCCAGACAAACAAGAATGAAAAACTGTTTTTT. Combining the CDR3 with reference TRBV3-1 and TRBJ1-4 gives the whole variable domain DTAVSQTPKYLVTQMGNDKSIKCEQNLGHDTMYWYKQDSKKFLKIMFSYNNKELIINETVPNRFSPKSPDKAHLNLHINSLELGDSAVYFCASSQTNKNEKLFFGSGTQLSVL.